The 32 T cell receptor beta chains presented below share a single source sample, sequenced in a study of patients and donors after allogeneic stem cell transplantation. TCRdb re-derived calls from the RT-PCR reads in MiXCR, one entry per CDR3 protein. The table has 150,000 to 200,000 distinct CDR3 sequences, 30% seen once. The sample consisted of blood, either unsorted or a sorted T cell fraction (not recorded which). The receptor set was obtained from a human donor who was either an allogeneic HSCT recipient or a stem cell or donor lymphocyte infusion donor (not recorded which). It is not recorded whose cells these are; they may come from a transplant donor.

This clonotype turned up a few times. The rearrangement uses TRBV20-1 and TRBJ1-5; TRBD1 matches at 7 bases. CDR3 length: 18 amino acids. Trimming removed 1 base from V and 1 base from J; junction bases left unmatched: 13. The germline gives CDR1 DFQATT, CDR2 SNEGSKA (reference sequence). The CDR3 region has the DNA TGCAGTGCTAGAGGACTTGGAGGGGGCTTGGTGAGCAATCAGCCCCAGCATTTT. It translates to CSARGLGGGLVSNQPQHF.

The V gene is TRBV29-1, the J gene TRBJ2-7; the D is unclear. This CDR3 region has 16 residues. The germline gives CDR1 SQVTM, CDR2 ANQGSEA. Trimming took off 2 bases at V and 3 bases at J, with 20 bases between the two ends. The CDR3 DNA follows: TGCAGCGTTGAAAGCCCAACAATGGGATTCGGCTACGAGCAGTACTTC. This sequence encodes CSVESPTMGFGYEQYF.

This clonotype was observed once. The genes are TRBV11-2 and TRBJ2-5, with TRBD1 matching 8 bases. The CDR3 runs 15 residues. With V trimmed by 4 bases and J by 5 bases, 9 bases remained unmatched. The germline V gene has CDR1 SGHAT and CDR2 FQNNGV. The CDR3 region is CASSSRTGKVETQYF. CDR3 nucleotide sequence: TGTGCCAGCAGCTCCCGGACAGGGAAGGTGGAGACCCAGTACTTC. The complete variable domain, with remaining parts taken from reference TRBV11-2 and TRBJ2-5, reads EAGVAQSPRYKIIEKRQSVAFWCNPISGHATLYWYQQILGQGPKLLIQFQNNGVVDDSQLPKDRFSAERLKGVDSTLKIQPAKLEDSAVYLCASSSRTGKVETQYFGPGTRLLVL.

Notes on this clonotype: Given a much more abundant clone one base away, this may be a read error. The V gene is TRBV6-5, the J gene TRBJ1-4; D is uncertain. The CDR3 runs 16 residues. Germline V gives CDR1 MNHEY, CDR2 SVGAGI. With 7 bases removed from V and 5 bases from J, the gap between germline ends came to 20 bases. The CDR3 loop is CASKWGAATTNEKLFF. Here the CDR3 DNA reads TGTGCCAGCAAATGGGGAGCAGCTACCACGAATGAAAAACTGTTTTTT.

This clonotype has a single count. The V gene is TRBV10-3, the J gene TRBJ2-3, with TRBD1 as a possible D gene (5 bases). The germline V gene encodes CDR1 ENHRY and CDR2 SYGVKD. The CDR3 sequence is 15 residues long. V was shortened by 6 bases and J by 0 bases, with 13 bases between the two germline ends. This chain's CDR3 is CAISPRGPSTDTQYF. In nucleotides, the CDR3 is TGTGCCATCAGCCCTAGGGGCCCCAGCACAGATACGCAGTATTTT.

This clonotype was seen at least ten times. This chain joins TRBV5-6 and TRBJ1-2, with no clear D. Germline-derived CDR1 and CDR2 are SGHDT and YYEEEE. The CDR3 extends over 12 amino acids. Trimming left V 0 bases short and J 7 bases short, with 7 bases between. The CDR3 protein is CASSLESFGYTF. The CDR3 coding sequence is TGTGCCAGCAGCTTGGAGTCTTTTGGCTACACCTTC. The whole variable domain, filled in from reference TRBV5-6 and TRBJ1-2, reads DAGVTQSPTHLIKTRGQQVTLRCSPKSGHDTVSWYQQALGQGPQFIFQYYEEEERQRGNFPDRFSGHQFPNYSSELNVNALLLGDSALYLCASSLESFGYTFGSGTRLTVV.

The chain combines TRBV29-1 with TRBJ1-4; maybe TRBD1 (6 bases). From germline, CDR1 is SQVTM and CDR2 ANQGSEA. This CDR3 region has 13 residues. V was clipped by 7 bases and J by 4 bases, with 13 bases between them. As DNA, the CDR3 is TGCAGCGCCCTAGGACAGTATAATGAAAAACTGTTTTTT. Protein product: CSALGQYNEKLFF.

Only a few counts were recorded for this clonotype. The chain uses TRBV28 and TRBJ1-5; D ambiguous. Germline CDR1 and CDR2: MDHEN and SYDVKM. The length of the CDR3 is 12 residues. V was trimmed by 3 bases and J by 6 bases, leaving 6 bases between them. CDR3 DNA sequence: TGTGCCAGCAGTTTTGGGTCTCAGCCCCAGCATTTT. Its protein product is CASSFGSQPQHF.

This clonotype was recorded at least ten times. The chain combines TRBV24-1 with TRBJ2-7; 7 bases line up with TRBD1. This CDR3 is 15 amino acids long. Germline lookup yields CDR1 KGHDR and CDR2 SFDVKD. V was pared by 4 bases and J by 7 bases, with 12 bases of the junction left unmatched. CDR3 in amino acids: CATSDPRTGPEEQYF. The DNA of the CDR3 is TGTGCCACCAGTGACCCCCGGACAGGTCCTGAGGAGCAGTACTTC.

This clonotype was detected ten times or more. V usage is TRBV12-3 or TRBV12-4 and J usage is TRBJ1-1; D ambiguous. The length of the CDR3 is 14 residues. V was pared by 3 bases and J by 4 bases, with 12 bases between. The CDR3 DNA sequence: TGTGCCAGCAGTTTTTGGGCCGTGGGCACTGAAGCTTTCTTT. Translating it yields CASSFWAVGTEAFF.

This clonotype was seen repeatedly, ten times or more. The V gene is TRBV29-1, the J gene TRBJ2-1; 11 bases agree with TRBD1. The CDR3 sequence is 12 residues long. Germline V gives CDR1 SQVTM, CDR2 ANQGSEA. V trimming: 5 bases; J trimming: 9 bases; junction bases outside the gene matches: 3. The CDR3 region has the DNA TGCAGCGTTTCGGACAGGGGGCCTGAGCAGTTCTTC. Translated: CSVSDRGPEQFF.

This clonotype has a handful of counts. This chain links TRBV6-6 with TRBJ1-4; 8 bases line up with TRBD1. Trimming removed 2 bases from V and 0 bases from J; junction bases left unmatched: 17. This CDR3 is 21 amino acids long. Germline V gives CDR1 MNHNY, CDR2 SVGAGI (reference sequence). The CDR3 region has the DNA TGTGCCAGCAGTTACCCCGCACGGGGGGGACAGGCGATTGCAACTAATGAAAAACTGTTTTTT. Amino acids: CASSYPARGGQAIATNEKLFF.

V gene TRBV20-1 combines with J gene TRBJ2-7; D might be TRBD1 (6 bases). The CDR3 loop spans 13 amino acids. The ends were cut back, 3 bases at V and 3 bases at J, with 12 bases in the middle. Germline V gene data show CDR1 as DFQATT and CDR2 as SNEGSKA (reference sequence). The CDR3 loop reads CSASYRALYEQYF. CDR3 sequence (DNA): TGCAGTGCTAGCTACAGGGCCCTCTACGAGCAGTACTTC.

Only a few counts were recorded for this clonotype. This chain connects TRBV2 to TRBJ2-5; D not certain. Germline V CDR1 and CDR2: SNHLY, FYNNEI. There are 13 residues in the CDR3. Trimming pared 4 bases from V and 4 bases from J, leaving 10 bases between. The CDR3 DNA is TGTGCCAGCAGTGTTACAGACCTAGAGACCCAGTACTTC. Protein: CASSVTDLETQYF. The variable domain in full, with the rest retrieved from reference TRBV2 and TRBJ2-5, is EPEVTQTPSHQVTQMGQEVILRCVPISNHLYFYWYRQILGQKVEFLVSFYNNEISEKSEIFDDQFSVERPDGSNFTLKIRSTKLEDSAMYFCASSVTDLETQYFGPGTRLLVL.

This clonotype was seen once. The gene calls are TRBV15 and TRBJ2-1; 14 bases map to TRBD2. CDR1 is LNHNV, CDR2 YYDKDF, per germline (reference sequence). V dropped 1 base and J dropped 9; count of bases not matched to a gene: 2. The length of the CDR3 is 15 residues. The CDR3 loop is CATSRAGLAGGEQFF. The CDR3 DNA reads as TGTGCCACCAGCAGAGCAGGACTAGCGGGGGGTGAGCAGTTCTTC. Combining the CDR3 with reference TRBV15 and TRBJ2-1 gives the whole variable domain DAMVIQNPRYQVTQFGKPVTLSCSQTLNHNVMYWYQQKSSQAPKLLFHYYDKDFNNEADTPDNFQSRRPNTSFCFLDIRSPGLGDTAMYLCATSRAGLAGGEQFFGPGTRLTVL.

The gene calls are TRBV4-3 and TRBJ2-7; 9 bases align to TRBD2. The length of the CDR3 is 15 residues. The germline CDR1 and CDR2 sequences are LGHNA and YSLEER. V trimming: 1 base; J trimming: 4 bases; junction bases outside the gene matches: 5. CDR3 nucleotide sequence: TGCGCCAGCAGCCAAGGGCAGCGGGGGGATTACGAGCAGTACTTC. It codes for CASSQGQRGDYEQYF.

This clonotype occurred once. CDR3 nucleotide sequence: TGTGCCAGCAGCTCCGCTTTAAGGGACACCGGGGAGCTGTTTTTT. Amino acids: CASSSALRDTGELFF. The chain uses TRBV7-9 and TRBJ2-2; no reliable D call. V was cut by 4 bases and J by 3 bases, with 12 bases left in between. CDR1 and CDR2 from the germline V gene are SEHNR and FQNEAQ (reference sequence). The CDR3 length is 15 residues.

This clonotype has only a few counts. The J gene is TRBJ2-5, the V gene TRBV4-3; D remains unclear. Trimming removed 3 bases from V and 6 bases from J, with 11 bases in between. Germline CDR1 and CDR2: LGHNA and YSLEER. The CDR3 is 13 residues long. The CDR3 nucleotides read TGCGCCAGCAGCCAGGGGTCATTGCAGACCCAGTACTTC. It translates to CASSQGSLQTQYF.

This rearrangement joins TRBV20-1 to TRBJ2-1; 11 bases agree with TRBD2. CDR1 is DFQATT, CDR2 SNEGSKA, per germline (reference sequence). The CDR3 is made up of 13 amino acids. J lost 9 bases, V lost 6 bases, and 7 bases had no gene match. This CDR3 is CSAVTSGSPEQFF. CDR3 coding DNA: TGCAGTGCGGTAACTAGCGGGAGTCCTGAGCAGTTCTTC.

This chain uses TRBV10-1 with TRBJ2-7, with D tentatively TRBD2 (5 bases). CDR1 WNHNN and CDR2 SYGVQD come from the germline V gene (reference sequence). This CDR3 comprises 14 residues. V was clipped by 2 bases and J by 5 bases, with 13 bases between them. CDR3 amino acids: CASSEDFPGNEQYF. The CDR3 nucleotides read TGCGCCAGCAGTGAGGACTTCCCGGGGAACGAGCAGTACTTC.

The chain joins TRBV10-3 to TRBJ2-7; D is ambiguous. The V gene lost 3 bases and the J gene lost 2 bases, with 14 bases spanning the gap. The germline V gene encodes CDR1 ENHRY and CDR2 SYGVKD. The CDR3 runs 15 residues. In DNA form, the CDR3 reads TGTGCCATCAGTGATCAGCGTCAGAGAACCTACGAGCAGTACTTC. As protein: CAISDQRQRTYEQYF.

This clonotype has a handful of counts. The V and J genes are TRBV10-3 and TRBJ2-1; 7 bases align to TRBD2. Germline V gene data show CDR1 as ENHRY and CDR2 as SYGVKD. Germline trimming cut 2 bases from V and 8 bases from J; bases unmatched to any gene: 9. The CDR3 is 15 amino acids. CDR3 nucleotides: TGTGCCATCAGTGAGCCAAGACTAGCTAGCTATGAGCAGTTCTTC. Translating gives CAISEPRLASYEQFF.

The rearrangement joins TRBV28 to TRBJ1-4; TRBD1 might be the D (6 bases). This CDR3 region has 14 residues. Trimming cost V 1 base and J 8 bases, with 11 bases left between them. Germline V CDR1 and CDR2: MDHEN, SYDVKM. The CDR3 spells CASSLSGGSEKLFF. Written as DNA, the CDR3 is TGTGCCAGCAGTTTATCCGGGGGCTCAGAAAAACTGTTTTTT.

V and J are TRBV20-1 and TRBJ1-1; 7 bases align to TRBD1. Germline-derived CDR1 and CDR2 are DFQATT and SNEGSKA (reference sequence). The CDR3 runs 13 residues. The trim removed 3 bases at V and 1 base at J, leaving 2 bases unmatched. The CDR3 DNA sequence: TGCAGTGCTAGCAGACAGGGGAACACTGAAGCTTTCTTT. Translated: CSASRQGNTEAFF.

The V and J genes are TRBV4-1 and TRBJ1-5; a possible D gene is TRBD1 (5 bases). CDR1 and CDR2 (germline): MGHRA, YSYEKL. CDR3 size: 15 residues. Trimming left V 2 bases short and J 6 bases short, with 14 bases between. This CDR3 is CASSQTPGGFQPQHF. The CDR3 nucleotides read TGCGCCAGCAGCCAAACCCCGGGGGGTTTTCAGCCCCAGCATTTT.

The chain is built from TRBV3-1 and TRBJ1-5; TRBD1 might be the D (5 bases). The V and J ends lost 1 base and 5 bases respectively, with 12 bases between them. The CDR3 runs 15 residues. Germline V lookup: CDR1 LGHDT, CDR2 YNNKEL (reference sequence). CDR3 DNA: TGTGCCAGCAGCCAAGGGGGGGGTGGTGATCAGCCCCAGCATTTT. This gives the protein CASSQGGGGDQPQHF.

V gene TRBV11-2 combines with J gene TRBJ1-4, with a tentative D call TRBD1 (5 bases). The germline V gene encodes CDR1 SGHAT and CDR2 FQNNGV. Trimming pared 2 bases from V and 6 bases from J, leaving 13 bases between. The CDR3 is made up of 15 amino acids. This CDR3 is CASSLSGTVDEKLFF. The CDR3 DNA reads TGTGCCAGCAGCTTATCCGGGACGGTGGATGAAAAACTGTTTTTT.

The V call is TRBV7-9, the J call TRBJ1-1; 7 bases agree with TRBD1. CDR1 is SEHNR and CDR2 is FQNEAQ in the germline V gene (reference sequence). This CDR3 has 15 residues. The trim removed 3 bases at V and 4 bases at J, leaving 8 bases unmatched. In DNA form, the CDR3 reads TGTGCCAGCAGCTTGGGAACAGGGGTGGTCACTGAAGCTTTCTTT. Protein sequence: CASSLGTGVVTEAFF.

This clonotype was picked up a small number of times. The chain recombines TRBV6-2 or TRBV6-3 with TRBJ1-1; D may be TRBD1 (6 bases). Trimming left V 5 bases short and J 11 bases short, with 15 bases between. CDR1 and CDR2 from the germline V gene are MNHEY and SVGEGT. The CDR3 runs to 12 residues. Here the CDR3 DNA reads TGTGCCAGCAGTACTGGGGGGGCGGTCGCTTTCTTT. It translates to CASSTGGAVAFF.

The chain links TRBV6-5 to TRBJ2-7; unclear D gene. Germline loops: CDR1 MNHEY, CDR2 SVGAGI. This CDR3 region has 15 residues. The V end was cut by 6 bases, the J end by 0 bases, with 15 bases between. CDR3 protein: CASSPARLSSYEQYF. As DNA, the CDR3 is TGTGCCAGCAGCCCGGCGCGGCTTAGCTCCTACGAGCAGTACTTC.

The CDR3 DNA follows: TGCAGTGTCCCGCGGACTAGCGGGAGCTACGAGCAGTACTTC. Its translation: CSVPRTSGSYEQYF. This chain joins TRBV20-1 and TRBJ2-7, with 13 bases matching TRBD2. The V gene end was trimmed by 7 bases and the J gene end by 3 bases; junction bases not matched to a gene: 6. This CDR3 has 14 residues. Germline lookup yields CDR1 DFQATT and CDR2 SNEGSKA (reference sequence).

The rearrangement uses TRBV12-3 or TRBV12-4 and TRBJ2-1; D uncertain. V was cut by 5 bases and J by 7 bases, with 3 bases left in between. The CDR3 consists of 10 residues. CDR3 in DNA: TGTGCCAGCAGTATAAATGAGCAGTTCTTC. Protein sequence: CASSINEQFF.